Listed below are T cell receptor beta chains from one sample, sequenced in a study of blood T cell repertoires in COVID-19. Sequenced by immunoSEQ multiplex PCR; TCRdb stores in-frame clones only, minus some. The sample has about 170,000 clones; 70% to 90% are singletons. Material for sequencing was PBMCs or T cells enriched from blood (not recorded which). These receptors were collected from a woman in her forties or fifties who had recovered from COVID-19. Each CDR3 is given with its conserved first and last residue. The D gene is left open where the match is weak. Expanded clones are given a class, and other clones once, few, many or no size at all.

CDR3aa: CASSLNRVSQPQHF; CDR3nt: TGTGCCAGCAGCCTAAACAGGGTGTCTCAGCCCCAGCATTTT; j_gene: TRBJ1-5; d_gene: -; abundance: once; v_gene: TRBV3-1/TRBV3-2
CDR3aa: CASSLAGRNTIYF; CDR3nt: TGTGCCAGCAGTTTAGCAGGGAGAAACACCATATATTTT; j_gene: TRBJ1-3; d_gene: -; abundance: -; v_gene: TRBV28
CDR3aa: CASSLIGGTGYTEAFF; CDR3nt: TGTGCCAGCAGCTTAATAGGGGGGACAGGGTACACTGAAGCTTTCTTT; j_gene: TRBJ1-1; d_gene: TRBD1; abundance: -; v_gene: TRBV7-8
CDR3aa: CASRADWTGELFF; CDR3nt: TGTGCCAGCAGGGCCGACTGGACCGGGGAGCTGTTTTTT; j_gene: TRBJ2-2; d_gene: -; abundance: -; v_gene: TRBV2
CDR3aa: CASSVASGYNEQFF; CDR3nt: TGTGCCAGCAGCGTAGCCAGCGGTTACAATGAGCAGTTCTTC; j_gene: TRBJ2-1; d_gene: -; abundance: -; v_gene: TRBV9
CDR3aa: CASSYRTSSRQVEQFF; CDR3nt: TGTGCCAGCAGTTACAGGACTAGTTCCCGGCAGGTTGAGCAGTTCTTC; j_gene: TRBJ2-1; d_gene: TRBD2; abundance: once; v_gene: TRBV6-2/TRBV6-3
CDR3aa: CASSGGPQLITDTQYF; CDR3nt: TGTGCCAGCAGCGGGGGCCCCCAATTAATCACAGATACGCAGTATTTT; j_gene: TRBJ2-3; d_gene: -; abundance: -; v_gene: TRBV5-6
CDR3aa: CASSFMRLEMNTEAFF; CDR3nt: TGTGCCAGCAGCTTCATGCGTCTAGAAATGAACACTGAAGCTTTCTTT; j_gene: TRBJ1-1; d_gene: -; abundance: -; v_gene: TRBV5-4
CDR3aa: CASSLRRGNRELFF; CDR3nt: TGTGCCAGCAGCTTACGGCGGGGGAATAGGGAGCTGTTTTTT; j_gene: TRBJ2-2; d_gene: TRBD2; abundance: -; v_gene: TRBV11-1
CDR3aa: CASKRGQGPYNEQFF; CDR3nt: TGTGCCAGCAAGCGAGGACAGGGCCCCTACAATGAGCAGTTCTTC; j_gene: TRBJ2-1; d_gene: TRBD1; abundance: -; v_gene: TRBV5-8
CDR3aa: CASSSPRDYTEAFF; CDR3nt: TGTGCCAGCAGCTCCCCCCGGGACTACACTGAAGCTTTCTTT; j_gene: TRBJ1-1; d_gene: -; abundance: -; v_gene: TRBV3-1/TRBV3-2
CDR3aa: CASSRLGQETQYF; CDR3nt: TGTGCCAGCAGCCGGCTAGGTCAAGAGACCCAGTACTTC; j_gene: TRBJ2-5; d_gene: -; abundance: -; v_gene: TRBV5-4
CDR3aa: CASKGGLTGYTF; CDR3nt: TGTGCCAGTAAAGGGGGCCTAACCGGCTACACCTTC; j_gene: TRBJ1-2; d_gene: TRBD1; abundance: many; v_gene: TRBV28
CDR3aa: CASSPEFGVTEAFF; CDR3nt: TGTGCCAGCAGCCCTGAGTTCGGGGTAACTGAAGCTTTCTTT; j_gene: TRBJ1-1; d_gene: -; abundance: few; v_gene: TRBV7-9
CDR3aa: CASSQALTAGDHNEQFF; CDR3nt: TGCGCCAGCAGCCAAGCCCTCACAGCGGGAGACCACAATGAGCAGTTCTTC; j_gene: TRBJ2-1; d_gene: TRBD2; abundance: -; v_gene: TRBV4-1
CDR3aa: CAWTVPGTGGHGYTF; CDR3nt: TGTGCCTGGACTGTCCCTGGGACAGGGGGCCATGGCTACACCTTC; j_gene: TRBJ1-2; d_gene: TRBD1; abundance: -; v_gene: TRBV30
CDR3aa: CASSSRGVNQPQHF; CDR3nt: TGTGCCAGCAGCTCCAGGGGAGTCAATCAGCCCCAGCATTTT; j_gene: TRBJ1-5; d_gene: -; abundance: -; v_gene: TRBV7-8
CDR3aa: CASSLGTLMGKPQHF; CDR3nt: TGTGCCAGCAGCTTGGGGACACTGATGGGGAAGCCCCAGCATTTT; j_gene: TRBJ1-5; d_gene: -; abundance: -; v_gene: TRBV5-8
CDR3aa: CASSLASNTGELFF; CDR3nt: TGCGCCAGCAGCTTGGCCAGTAACACCGGGGAGCTGTTTTTT; j_gene: TRBJ2-2; d_gene: -; abundance: -; v_gene: TRBV5-1
CDR3aa: CASSPGDRVFISPLHF; CDR3nt: TGTGCCAGCAGCCCGGGCGACAGGGTTTTTATTTCACCCCTCCACTTT; j_gene: TRBJ1-6; d_gene: TRBD1; abundance: -; v_gene: TRBV3-1/TRBV3-2
CDR3aa: CATSDRKRGGPQETQYF; CDR3nt: TGTGCCACCAGTGATCGAAAGCGGGGGGGGCCCCAAGAGACCCAGTACTTC; j_gene: TRBJ2-5; d_gene: TRBD2; abundance: -; v_gene: TRBV24-1
CDR3aa: CASSQLDRVYNSPLHF; CDR3nt: TGTGCCAGCAGCCAATTGGACAGGGTTTATAATTCACCCCTCCACTTT; j_gene: TRBJ1-6; d_gene: TRBD1; abundance: -; v_gene: TRBV14
CDR3aa: CSVYTGQGNNEQFF; CDR3nt: TGCAGCGTTTATACGGGACAGGGGAACAATGAGCAGTTCTTC; j_gene: TRBJ2-1; d_gene: TRBD1; abundance: few; v_gene: TRBV29-1
CDR3aa: CASSLMSGTGVGSPLHF; CDR3nt: TGTGCCAGCAGCTTAATGTCCGGGACAGGGGTGGGTTCACCCCTCCACTTT; j_gene: TRBJ1-6; d_gene: TRBD1; abundance: -; v_gene: TRBV13
CDR3aa: CATSDPRQGISGYTF; CDR3nt: TGTGCCACCAGTGATCCGCGACAGGGCATCTCTGGCTACACCTTC; j_gene: TRBJ1-2; d_gene: TRBD1; abundance: -; v_gene: TRBV24-1
CDR3aa: CATSDSGTVGQPQHF; CDR3nt: TGTGCCACCAGTGATTCCGGGACAGTTGGGCAGCCCCAGCATTTT; j_gene: TRBJ1-5; d_gene: TRBD1; abundance: -; v_gene: TRBV24-1
CDR3aa: CATSVTAGDTQYF; CDR3nt: TGTGCCACCAGTGTTACGGCCGGGGATACGCAGTATTTT; j_gene: TRBJ2-3; d_gene: -; abundance: few; v_gene: TRBV24-1
CDR3aa: CASSQRAKNIQYF; CDR3nt: TGTGCCAGCAGCCAACGAGCCAAAAACATTCAGTACTTC; j_gene: TRBJ2-4; d_gene: -; abundance: -; v_gene: TRBV14
CDR3aa: CASSQNGPPVHF; CDR3nt: TGTGCCAGCAGCCAAAATGGGCCCCCAGTACATTTT; j_gene: TRBJ1-3; d_gene: -; abundance: -; v_gene: TRBV3-1/TRBV3-2
CDR3aa: CASSLAGTTNTGELFF; CDR3nt: TGCGCCAGCAGCTTGGCCGGGACTACGAACACCGGGGAGCTGTTTTTT; j_gene: TRBJ2-2; d_gene: TRBD2; abundance: -; v_gene: TRBV5-1
CDR3aa: CASSRGLGERELFF; CDR3nt: TGCGCCAGCAGCCGGGGGCTAGGGGAGCGGGAGCTGTTTTTT; j_gene: TRBJ2-2; d_gene: -; abundance: -; v_gene: TRBV4-3
CDR3aa: CACTTGIEAFF; CDR3nt: TGTGCCTGCACTACCGGGATTGAAGCTTTCTTT; j_gene: TRBJ1-1; d_gene: -; abundance: -; v_gene: TRBV30